The 12 T cell receptor beta chains reported below all come from one sample, sequenced in a study of T-cell reconstitution after alpha-beta-depleted transplantation in children. The library targeted TCRbeta and was prepared with unique molecular identifiers. TCRdb recomputed calls from the PCR reads with MiXCR, one row per CDR3 protein. The sample lists hundreds of thousands of distinct CDR3 sequences, roughly 15% occurring once. The sequenced sample was PBMCs, mostly from graft donor cells, obtained 360 days after TCRalphabeta/CD19-depleted stem cell transplant. The source of these receptors is a male patient between 5 and 17 years old who had a stem cell transplant for acute lymphoblastic leukemia, so the T cells may come from the graft donor.

This rearrangement joins TRBV2 to TRBJ2-1; 11 bases line up with TRBD2. From germline, CDR1 is SNHLY and CDR2 FYNNEI. V lost 5 bases and J lost 8; bases outside the gene matches: 5. CDR3 length equals 14 residues. The CDR3 bases are TGTGCCAGCAGTAGTAGCGGGAGGGCCCATGAGCAGTTCTTC. This sequence encodes CASSSSGRAHEQFF.

CDR3 DNA: TGTGCCAGCAGATTCGCCCCGGGAGCGGGAACCGGGGAGCTGTTTTTT. Protein product: CASRFAPGAGTGELFF. V gene TRBV3-1 combines with J gene TRBJ2-2; 7 bases agree with TRBD2. The CDR3 length is 16 residues. The trim removed 6 bases at V and 5 bases at J, leaving 12 bases unmatched. Germline V gene data show CDR1 as LGHDT and CDR2 as YNNKEL (reference sequence). Full variable domain (outside the CDR3, taken from reference TRBV3-1 and TRBJ2-2): DTAVSQTPKYLVTQMGNDKSIKCEQNLGHDTMYWYKQDSKKFLKIMFSYNNKELIINETVPNRFSPKSPDKAHLNLHINSLELGDSAVYFCASRFAPGAGTGELFFGEGSRLTVL.

This sequence joins TRBV6-5 and TRBJ2-3; 8 bases are a match to TRBD2. Per the germline V gene, CDR1 is MNHEY and CDR2 is SVGAGI. This CDR3 region has 14 residues. V was clipped by 3 bases and J by 4 bases; unmatched bases: 3. The DNA for the CDR3 is TGTGCCAGCAGTTATGGGCGGGAGGCAGATACGCAGTATTTT. This translates into CASSYGREADTQYF.

This chain connects TRBV5-1 to TRBJ2-7; no clear D. V gave up 4 bases and J gave up 0 bases, with 11 bases separating them. This CDR3 is built from 14 residues. Germline V gene lookup returns CDR1 SGHRS and CDR2 YFSETQ. The CDR3 coding sequence is TGCGCCAGCAGCATGGGGTGGAACTCCTACGAGCAGTACTTC. This sequence encodes CASSMGWNSYEQYF.

The V call is TRBV18, the J call TRBJ2-3; 9 bases line up with TRBD1. Germline V lookup: CDR1 KGHSH, CDR2 LQKENI. The V and J ends lost 6 bases and 3 bases, in that order; junction bases with no gene match: 10. The CDR3 is 16 amino acids. The CDR3 is CASSHAGTGLTDTQYF. The CDR3 DNA reads TGTGCCAGCTCTCACGCCGGGACAGGGCTGACAGATACGCAGTATTTT. The full variable domain, in which reference TRBV18 and TRBJ2-3 provide the parts outside the CDR3, is NAGVMQNPRHLVRRRGQEARLRCSPMKGHSHVYWYRQLPEEGLKFMVYLQKENIIDESGMPKERFSAEFPKEGPSILRIQQVVRGDSAAYFCASSHAGTGLTDTQYFGPGTRLTVL.

The sample holds a few counts of this clonotype. The chain joins TRBV7-8 to TRBJ2-7; the match to TRBD1 covers 7 bases. Germline-derived CDR1 and CDR2 are SGHVS and FQNEAQ. The V segment lost 0 bases and the J segment 2 bases; nucleotides outside the gene matches: 4. The CDR3 extends over 15 amino acids. The CDR3 sequence is CASSLAETGTYEQYF. DNA of the CDR3: TGTGCCAGCAGCTTAGCGGAGACAGGGACCTACGAGCAGTACTTC.

The chain uses TRBV5-1 and TRBJ2-3; D remains ambiguous. The CDR3 sequence is 16 residues long. The germline V gene has CDR1 SGHRS and CDR2 YFSETQ. Between the trimmed V and J ends, which lost 3 bases and 8 bases, there was a span of 22 bases. CDR3 protein: CASSSGDSVSLGTQYF. CDR3 in DNA: TGCGCCAGCAGCTCGGGTGATTCGGTTTCCTTGGGTACGCAGTATTTT. The entire variable domain, with the rest obtained from reference TRBV5-1 and TRBJ2-3, is as follows: KAGVTQTPRYLIKTRGQQVTLSCSPISGHRSVSWYQQTPGQGLQFLFEYFSETQRNKGNFPGRFSGRQFSNSRSEMNVSTLELGDSALYLCASSSGDSVSLGTQYFGPGTRLTVL.

The chain recombines TRBV9 with TRBJ2-2, with 9 bases identical to TRBD2. The CDR3 sequence is 17 residues long. The V gene end was trimmed by 0 bases and the J gene end by 3 bases; junction bases not matched to a gene: 6. The germline V gene has CDR1 SGDLS and CDR2 YYNGEE. In DNA, the CDR3 is TGTGCCAGCAGCGTAGCTACGACTAGCGGAGACACCGGGGAGCTGTTTTTT. Protein sequence: CASSVATTSGDTGELFF.

This clonotype has only a few counts. This chain joins TRBV7-9 and TRBJ2-1, with D unresolved. Trimming cost V 5 bases and J 0 bases, with 14 bases left between them. The V gene's germline CDR1 is SEHNR and CDR2 FQNEAQ (reference sequence). The CDR3 contains 16 residues. CDR3 coding DNA: TGTGCCAGCAGCAGCCCTGGGGTCATCTCCTACAATGAGCAGTTCTTC. This translates into CASSSPGVISYNEQFF.

The rearrangement links TRBV20-1 to TRBJ1-2; 9 bases fit TRBD1. V dropped 6 bases and J dropped 1; count of bases not matched to a gene: 9. The CDR3 totals 15 residues. Germline CDR1 reads DFQATT; CDR2 reads SNEGSKA (reference sequence). CDR3 nucleotides: TGCAGTGCCGAAACAGGGGGCTTTCATAACTATGGCTACACCTTC. Residues: CSAETGGFHNYGYTF.

In its sample, this clonotype was seen a few times. The gene calls are TRBV3-1 and TRBJ2-7, with a weak D call TRBD2 (6 bases). This CDR3 region has 12 residues. V shed 7 bases and J shed 7 bases, with 14 bases lying between them. In germline, CDR1 is LGHDT, CDR2 YNNKEL (reference sequence). CDR3 protein: CASTLLAGEQYF. The CDR3 region has the DNA TGTGCCAGCACGCTCCTCGCGGGGGAGCAGTACTTC.

The chain recombines TRBV7-6 with TRBJ2-3; D might be TRBD2 (6 bases). This CDR3 spans 15 amino acids. The germline V gene encodes CDR1 SGHVS and CDR2 FNYEAQ. Trimming left V 3 bases short and J 6 bases short, with 16 bases between. The CDR3: CASSFRGGTRDTQYF. CDR3 in DNA: TGTGCCAGCAGCTTCCGGGGCGGGACTCGCGATACGCAGTATTTT.